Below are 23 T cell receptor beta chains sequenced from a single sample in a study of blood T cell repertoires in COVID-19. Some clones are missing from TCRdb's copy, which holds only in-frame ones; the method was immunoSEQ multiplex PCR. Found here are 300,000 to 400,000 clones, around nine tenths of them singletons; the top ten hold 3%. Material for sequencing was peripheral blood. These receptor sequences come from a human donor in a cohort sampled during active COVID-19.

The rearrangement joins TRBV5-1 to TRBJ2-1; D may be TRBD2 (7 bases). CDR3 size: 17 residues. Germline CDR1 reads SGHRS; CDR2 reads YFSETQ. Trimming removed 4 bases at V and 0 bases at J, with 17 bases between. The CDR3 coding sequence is TGCGCCAGCAGCGGGGGGGCTAGCGGAGTCTCCTACAATGAGCAGTTCTTC. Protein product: CASSGGASGVSYNEQFF.

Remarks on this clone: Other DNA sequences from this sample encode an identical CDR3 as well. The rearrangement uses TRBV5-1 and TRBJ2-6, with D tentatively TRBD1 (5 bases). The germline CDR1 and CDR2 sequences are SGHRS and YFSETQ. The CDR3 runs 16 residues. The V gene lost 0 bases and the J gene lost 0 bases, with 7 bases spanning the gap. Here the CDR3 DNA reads TGCGCCAGCAGCTTGGCACAGGCCTCTGGGGCCAACGTCCTGACTTTC. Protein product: CASSLAQASGANVLTF.

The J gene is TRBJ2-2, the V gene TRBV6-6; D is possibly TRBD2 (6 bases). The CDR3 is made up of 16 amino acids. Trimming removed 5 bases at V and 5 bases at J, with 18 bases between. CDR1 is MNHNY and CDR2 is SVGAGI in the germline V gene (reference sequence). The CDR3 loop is CASSPRDSAETGELFF. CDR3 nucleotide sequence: TGTGCCAGCAGTCCGAGGGACTCCGCGGAGACCGGGGAGCTGTTTTTT.

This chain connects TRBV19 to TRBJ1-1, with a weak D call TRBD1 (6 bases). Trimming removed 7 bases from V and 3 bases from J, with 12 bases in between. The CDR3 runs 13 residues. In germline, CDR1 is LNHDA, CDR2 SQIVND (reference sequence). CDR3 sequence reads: CASTTQGDTEAFF. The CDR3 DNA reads TGTGCCAGTACTACACAGGGCGACACTGAAGCTTTCTTT. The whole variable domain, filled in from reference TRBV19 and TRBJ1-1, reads DGGITQSPKYLFRKEGQNVTLSCEQNLNHDAMYWYRQDPGQGLRLIYYSQIVNDFQKGDIAEGYSVSREKKESFPLTVTSAQKNPTAFYLCASTTQGDTEAFFGQGTRLTVV.

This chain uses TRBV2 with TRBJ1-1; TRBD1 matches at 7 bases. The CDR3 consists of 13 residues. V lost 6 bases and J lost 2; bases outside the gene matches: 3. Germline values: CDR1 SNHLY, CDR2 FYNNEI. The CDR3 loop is CASRLGGNTEAFF. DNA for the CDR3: TGTGCCAGCAGATTAGGGGGCAACACTGAAGCTTTCTTT.

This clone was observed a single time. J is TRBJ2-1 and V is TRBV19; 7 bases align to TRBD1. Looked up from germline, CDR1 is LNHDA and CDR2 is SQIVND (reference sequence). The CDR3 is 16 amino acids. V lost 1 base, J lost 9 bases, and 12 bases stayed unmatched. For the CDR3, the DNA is TGTGCCAGTAGTATAGCCCAGGGGGACGTTCCCCGTGAGCAGTTCTTC. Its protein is CASSIAQGDVPREQFF.

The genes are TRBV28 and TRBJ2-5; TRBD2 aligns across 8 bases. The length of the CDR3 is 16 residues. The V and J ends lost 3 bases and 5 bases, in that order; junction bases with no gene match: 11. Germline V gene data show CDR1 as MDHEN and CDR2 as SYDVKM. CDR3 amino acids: CASSFTAGGPRETQYF. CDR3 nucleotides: TGTGCCAGCAGTTTTACCGCGGGAGGCCCGAGGGAGACCCAGTACTTC.

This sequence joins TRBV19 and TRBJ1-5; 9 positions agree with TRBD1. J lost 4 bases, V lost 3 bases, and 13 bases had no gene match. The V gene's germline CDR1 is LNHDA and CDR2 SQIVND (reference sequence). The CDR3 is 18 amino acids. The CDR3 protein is CASSMRGGTGRANQPQHF. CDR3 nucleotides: TGTGCCAGTAGTATGAGAGGGGGGACAGGGAGAGCAAATCAGCCCCAGCATTTT.

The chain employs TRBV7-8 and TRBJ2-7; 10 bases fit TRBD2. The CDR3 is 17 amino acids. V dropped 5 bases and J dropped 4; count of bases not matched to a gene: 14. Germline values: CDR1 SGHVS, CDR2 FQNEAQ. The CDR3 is CASSPSPSGRISYEQYF. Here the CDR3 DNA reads TGTGCCAGCAGCCCTAGCCCTAGCGGGAGAATAAGTTACGAGCAGTACTTC.

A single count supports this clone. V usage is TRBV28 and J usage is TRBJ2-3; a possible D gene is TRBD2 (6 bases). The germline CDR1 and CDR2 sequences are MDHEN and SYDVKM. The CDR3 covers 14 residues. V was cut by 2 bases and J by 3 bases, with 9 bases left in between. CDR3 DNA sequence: TGTGCCAGCAGTTTAATGCGGGGAACAGATACGCAGTATTTT. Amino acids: CASSLMRGTDTQYF. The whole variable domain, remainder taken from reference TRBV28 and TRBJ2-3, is DVKVTQSSRYLVKRTGEKVFLECVQDMDHENMFWYRQDPGLGLRLIYFSYDVKMKEKGDIPEGYSVSREKKERFSLILESASTNQTSMYLCASSLMRGTDTQYFGPGTRLTVL.

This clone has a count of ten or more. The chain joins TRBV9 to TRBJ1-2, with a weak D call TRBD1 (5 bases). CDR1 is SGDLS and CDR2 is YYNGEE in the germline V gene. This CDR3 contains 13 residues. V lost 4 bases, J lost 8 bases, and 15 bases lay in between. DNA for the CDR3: TGTGCCAGCAGCCCCAGTGGGGCCAGGGGCTACACCTTC. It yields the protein CASSPSGARGYTF.

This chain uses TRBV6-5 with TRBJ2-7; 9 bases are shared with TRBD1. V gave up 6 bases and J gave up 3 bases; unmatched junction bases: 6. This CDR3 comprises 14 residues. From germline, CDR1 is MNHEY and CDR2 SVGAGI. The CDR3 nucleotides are TGTGCCAGCAGCCTCCGGGACAGGGTCTACGAGCAGTACTTC. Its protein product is CASSLRDRVYEQYF.

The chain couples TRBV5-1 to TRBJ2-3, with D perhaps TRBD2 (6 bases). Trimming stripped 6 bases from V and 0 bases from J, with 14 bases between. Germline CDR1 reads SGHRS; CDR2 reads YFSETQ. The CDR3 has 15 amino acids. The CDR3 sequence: CASTSPGTSTDTQYF. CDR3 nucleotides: TGCGCCAGCACCTCTCCGGGGACTAGCACAGATACGCAGTATTTT.

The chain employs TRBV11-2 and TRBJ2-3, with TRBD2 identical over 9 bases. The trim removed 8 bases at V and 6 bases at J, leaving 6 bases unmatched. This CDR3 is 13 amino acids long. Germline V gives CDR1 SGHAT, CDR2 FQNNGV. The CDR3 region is CASVVAGADTQYF. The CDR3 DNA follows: TGTGCCAGCGTAGTAGCGGGAGCCGATACGCAGTATTTT.

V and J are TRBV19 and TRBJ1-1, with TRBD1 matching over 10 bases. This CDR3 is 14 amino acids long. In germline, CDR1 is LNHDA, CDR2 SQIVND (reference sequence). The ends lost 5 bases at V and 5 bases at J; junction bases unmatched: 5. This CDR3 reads CASSPRTGGTEAFF. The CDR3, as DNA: TGTGCCAGTAGTCCTAGGACAGGGGGGACTGAAGCTTTCTTT.

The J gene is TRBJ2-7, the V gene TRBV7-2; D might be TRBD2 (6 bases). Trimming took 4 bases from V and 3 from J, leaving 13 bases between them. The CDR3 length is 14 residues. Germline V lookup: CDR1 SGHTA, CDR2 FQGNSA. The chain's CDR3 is CASSSGSGDYEQYF. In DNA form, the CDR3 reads TGTGCCAGCAGCTCCGGGAGTGGGGACTACGAGCAGTACTTC.

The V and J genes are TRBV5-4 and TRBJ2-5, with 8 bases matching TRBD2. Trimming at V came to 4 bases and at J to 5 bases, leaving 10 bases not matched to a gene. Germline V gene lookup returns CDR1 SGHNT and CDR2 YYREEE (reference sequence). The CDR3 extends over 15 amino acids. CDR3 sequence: CASSTSGQREETQYF. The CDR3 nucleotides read TGTGCCAGCAGCACATCTGGACAGCGGGAGGAGACCCAGTACTTC.

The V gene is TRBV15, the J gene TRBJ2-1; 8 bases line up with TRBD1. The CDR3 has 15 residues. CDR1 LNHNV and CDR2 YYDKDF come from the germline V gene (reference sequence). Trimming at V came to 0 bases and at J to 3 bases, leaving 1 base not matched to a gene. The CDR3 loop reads CATSRETGDYNEQFF. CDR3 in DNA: TGTGCCACCAGCAGAGAGACAGGGGACTACAATGAGCAGTTCTTC.

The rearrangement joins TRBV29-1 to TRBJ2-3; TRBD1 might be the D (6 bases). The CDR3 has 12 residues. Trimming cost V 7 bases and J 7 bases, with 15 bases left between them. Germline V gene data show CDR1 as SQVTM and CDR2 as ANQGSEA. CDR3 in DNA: TGCAGCGCCCTCAAACAGGGCAATACGCAGTATTTT. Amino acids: CSALKQGNTQYF.

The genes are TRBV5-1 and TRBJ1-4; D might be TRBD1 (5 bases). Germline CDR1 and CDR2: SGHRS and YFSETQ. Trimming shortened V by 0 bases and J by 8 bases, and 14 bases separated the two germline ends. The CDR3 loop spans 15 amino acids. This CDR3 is CASSLAGGTGEKLFF. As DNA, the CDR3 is TGCGCCAGCAGCTTGGCGGGAGGGACGGGAGAAAAACTGTTTTTT.

The CDR3 sequence: CASSPTGRYGYTF. The CDR3 DNA is TGTGCCAGCAGCCCGACAGGGCGGTATGGCTACACCTTC. This rearrangement joins TRBV5-4 to TRBJ1-2, with TRBD1 matching 7 bases. The CDR3 totals 13 residues. The V gene end was trimmed by 4 bases and the J gene end by 5 bases; junction bases not matched to a gene: 5. Germline CDR1 SGHNT, CDR2 YYREEE (reference sequence).

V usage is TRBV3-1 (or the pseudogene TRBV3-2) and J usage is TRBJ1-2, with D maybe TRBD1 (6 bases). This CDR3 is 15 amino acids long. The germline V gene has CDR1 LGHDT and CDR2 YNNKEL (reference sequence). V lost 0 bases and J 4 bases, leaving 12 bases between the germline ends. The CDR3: CASSQDLTGSYGYTF. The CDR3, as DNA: TGTGCCAGCAGCCAAGATCTGACAGGAAGCTATGGCTACACCTTC.

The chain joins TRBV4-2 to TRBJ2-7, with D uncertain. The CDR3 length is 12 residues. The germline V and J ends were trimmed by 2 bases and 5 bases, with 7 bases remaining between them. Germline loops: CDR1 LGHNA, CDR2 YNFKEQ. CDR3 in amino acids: CASSQSYDEQYF. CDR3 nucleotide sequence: TGTGCCAGCAGCCAATCCTACGACGAGCAGTACTTC.